This TCR beta chain was identified in a study of technical replicates of blood from a few donors (dated by TCRdb to 2016 to 2017). The CDR3 contains 19 residues, cysteine and phenylalanine counted. Only CDR3 DNA remains: 57 bases, in frame from the first base. Based on the germline V gene, the CDR1 and CDR2 sequences are LGHNA and YSLEER. V is pruned by 0 bases and J by 4 bases, leaving 14 bases of the junction without a gene match. With regard to this clone: The target of this receptor is not known. The record has no base qualities; no much larger clone is one base away.

Library preparation employed the immunoSEQ multiplex PCR assay. In its TCRdb copy, this immuneACCESS table keeps in-frame sequences only and misses some clones. Where compared with another copy, unresolved V genes explain less than half of these, and the others have no known cause. The sample profile shows about 66,000 clones; roughly 88% of them were found once. Just over 4.5% of the sample is held by the ten biggest clonotypes. The material sequenced was PBMCs. This TCR was recovered from a human donor in good health. Some clones in this sample may be carry-over from other donors' samples. The rearranged segments are TRBV4-3 and TRBJ2-1, with 8 bases matching TRBD1. Read as DNA, the sequence is TGCGCCAGCAGCCAAGATCTATCCCGCGCGACAGGGGCATACAATGAGCAGTTCTTC. This yields the protein CASSQDLSRATGAYNEQFF.